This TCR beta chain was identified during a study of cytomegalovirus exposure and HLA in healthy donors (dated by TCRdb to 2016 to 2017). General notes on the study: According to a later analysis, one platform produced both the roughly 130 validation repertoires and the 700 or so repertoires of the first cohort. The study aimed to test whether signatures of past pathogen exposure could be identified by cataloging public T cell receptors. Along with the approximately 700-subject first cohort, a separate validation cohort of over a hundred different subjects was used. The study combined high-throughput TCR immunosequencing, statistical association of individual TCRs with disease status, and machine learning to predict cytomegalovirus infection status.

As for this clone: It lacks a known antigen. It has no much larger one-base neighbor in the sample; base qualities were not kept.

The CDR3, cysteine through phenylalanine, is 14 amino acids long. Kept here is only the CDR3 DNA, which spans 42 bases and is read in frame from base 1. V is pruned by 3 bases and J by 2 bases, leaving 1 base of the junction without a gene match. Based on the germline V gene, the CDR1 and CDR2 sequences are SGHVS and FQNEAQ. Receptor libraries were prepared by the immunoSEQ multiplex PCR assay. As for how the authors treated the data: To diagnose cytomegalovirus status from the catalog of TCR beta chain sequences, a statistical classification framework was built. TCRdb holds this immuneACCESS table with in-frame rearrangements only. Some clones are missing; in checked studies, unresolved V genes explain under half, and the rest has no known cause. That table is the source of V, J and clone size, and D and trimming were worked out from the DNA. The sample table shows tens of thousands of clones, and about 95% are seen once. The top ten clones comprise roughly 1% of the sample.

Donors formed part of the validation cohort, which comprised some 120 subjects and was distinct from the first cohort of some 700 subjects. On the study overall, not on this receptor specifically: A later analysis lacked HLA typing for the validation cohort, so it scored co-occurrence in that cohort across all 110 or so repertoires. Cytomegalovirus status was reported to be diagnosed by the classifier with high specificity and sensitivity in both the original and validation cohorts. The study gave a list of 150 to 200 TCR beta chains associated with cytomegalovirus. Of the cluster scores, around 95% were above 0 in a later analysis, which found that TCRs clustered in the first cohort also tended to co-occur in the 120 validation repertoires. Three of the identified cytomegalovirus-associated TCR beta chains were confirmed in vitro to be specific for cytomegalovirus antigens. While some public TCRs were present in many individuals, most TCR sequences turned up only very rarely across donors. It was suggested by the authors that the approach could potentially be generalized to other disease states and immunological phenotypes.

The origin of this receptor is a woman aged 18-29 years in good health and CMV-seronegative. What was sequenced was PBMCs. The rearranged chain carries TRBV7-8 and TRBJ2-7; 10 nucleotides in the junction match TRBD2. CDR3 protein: CASSFLAGAYEQYF. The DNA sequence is TGTGCCAGCAGCTTCCTAGCGGGAGCCTACGAGCAGTACTTC. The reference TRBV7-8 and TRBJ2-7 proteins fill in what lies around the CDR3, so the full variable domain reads GAGVSQSPRYKVAKRGQDVALRCDPISGHVSLFWYQQALGQGPEFLTYFQNEAQLDKSGLPSDRFFAERPEGSVSTLKIQRTQQEDSAVYLCASSFLAGAYEQYFGPGTRLTVT.